These T cell receptor beta chains were read from a single sample in a study of blood T cell repertoires in COVID-19. Clones were sequenced by immunoSEQ multiplex PCR, and TCRdb holds only the in-frame ones, with some missing. The sample carries tens of thousands of clones, about 82% recorded once. Material for sequencing was peripheral blood. These receptors were taken from a human donor in a cohort sampled during active COVID-19. Each CDR3 is given with its conserved first and last residue. The D gene is left open where the match is weak. The size of a clone is reported for some rows only, either as once, few or many, or as a class for expanded clones.

J gene	D gene	V gene	clone size	CDR3 protein	CDR3 DNA
TRBJ1-5	TRBD1	TRBV14	-	CASSQETGYF	TGTGCCAGCAGCCAGGAGACAGGGTATTTT
TRBJ2-5	TRBD2	TRBV25-1	once	CASSDLAGRGTQYF	TGTGCCAGCAGTGATCTAGCGGGGAGGGGGACCCAGTACTTC
TRBJ2-1	TRBD2	TRBV6-2/TRBV6-3	-	CASSKLAGSYNEQFF	TGTGCCAGCAGTAAACTAGCGGGCTCCTACAATGAGCAGTTCTTC
TRBJ1-5	TRBD1	TRBV30	-	CAWNTGGNQPQHF	TGTGCCTGGAATACAGGGGGCAATCAGCCCCAGCATTTT
TRBJ1-3	-	TRBV5-1	-	CASSLAGVATSSGNTIYF	TGCGCCAGCAGCTTGGCCGGTGTCGCAACGAGCTCTGGAAACACCATATATTTT
TRBJ2-2	-	TRBV2	few	CASKYEATNTGELFF	TGTGCCAGCAAATACGAGGCTACGAACACCGGGGAGCTGTTTTTT
TRBJ2-1	TRBD1	TRBV10-3	-	CAISDRTGEIGQFF	TGTGCCATCAGTGATCGAACAGGGGAAATTGGGCAGTTCTTC
TRBJ2-6	-	TRBV9	-	CASTRGGGLANVLTF	TGTGCCAGCACCCGTGGGGGCGGTTTAGCCAACGTCCTGACTTTC
TRBJ1-6	TRBD1	TRBV19	-	CASSTGTGVYNSPLHF	TGTGCCAGTAGTACCGGGACAGGGGTCTATAATTCACCCCTCCACTTT
TRBJ2-2	TRBD2	TRBV6-5	once	CASSYSRGGPRELFF	TGTGCCAGCAGTTACTCGCGGGGGGGCCCCCGGGAGCTGTTTTTT
TRBJ1-2	-	TRBV5-1	-	CASSLGTVSDYGYTF	TGCGCCAGCAGCTTGGGGACAGTGAGCGACTATGGCTACACCTTC
TRBJ2-7	TRBD2	TRBV5-1	-	CASSLGRAGGEQYF	TGCGCCAGCAGCTTGGGGCGAGCGGGGGGCGAGCAGTACTTC
TRBJ2-7	-	TRBV7-9	-	CASSSNYEQYF	TGTGCCAGCAGCTCCAACTACGAGCAGTACTTC
TRBJ2-3	-	TRBV5-6	-	CASSLTSTDTQYF	TGTGCCAGCAGCTTGACTAGCACAGATACGCAGTATTTT
TRBJ1-5	TRBD1	TRBV5-1	-	CASSATGEGNQPQHF	TGCGCCAGCAGCGCGACAGGGGAAGGCAATCAGCCCCAGCATTTT
TRBJ1-2	TRBD1	TRBV4-2	once	CASSPGQETNYGYTF	TGTGCCAGCAGCCCCGGACAGGAGACTAACTATGGCTACACCTTC
TRBJ1-1	-	TRBV19	-	CASSTAINTEAFF	TGTGCCAGTTCGACAGCCATTAACACTGAAGCTTTCTTT
TRBJ2-5	TRBD2	TRBV7-3	-	CASSSGGRDVETQYF	TGTGCCAGCAGCTCAGGAGGGAGGGATGTGGAGACCCAGTACTTC
TRBJ2-7	-	TRBV28	-	CASSLDSTYEQYF	TGTGCCAGCAGTTTAGACAGTACCTACGAGCAGTACTTC
TRBJ1-2	-	TRBV21-1	-	CASNPKSSGYTF	TGTGCCAGCAACCCAAAATCAAGCGGCTACACCTTC
TRBJ2-5	TRBD1	TRBV15	-	CATSRGQGRETQYF	TGTGCCACCAGCAGGGGACAGGGACGAGAGACCCAGTACTTC
TRBJ1-1	TRBD1	TRBV7-2	-	CASSPRTGGETEAFF	TGTGCCAGCAGCCCACGGACAGGGGGAGAAACTGAAGCTTTCTTT
TRBJ1-5	-	TRBV12-3/TRBV12-4	-	CASSSGGQPQHF	TGTGCCAGCAGTTCGGGAGGTCAGCCCCAGCATTTT
TRBJ1-2	-	TRBV5-1	-	CASSSLEAPLRRGYTF	TGCGCCAGCAGCTCCCTTGAGGCCCCATTACGCCGTGGCTACACCTTC
TRBJ2-2	-	TRBV7-2	-	CASSLVPPPDTGELFF	TGTGCCAGCAGCTTAGTACCCCCCCCGGACACCGGGGAGCTGTTTTTT
TRBJ2-7	TRBD1	TRBV3-1/TRBV3-2	once	CASRQGVSYEQYF	TGTGCCAGCAGACAGGGGGTTTCCTACGAGCAGTACTTC
TRBJ1-6	-	TRBV9	-	CASSASGNSPLHF	TGTGCCAGCAGCGCTTCGGGGAATTCACCCCTCCACTTT
TRBJ1-2	-	TRBV20-1	-	CSASGGLSYGYTF	TGCAGTGCTAGTGGGGGGCTGTCCTATGGCTACACCTTC
TRBJ2-3	TRBD2	TRBV4-2	-	CASSRNSGGAPNTDTQYF	TGTGCCAGCAGCCGTAATAGCGGGGGGGCCCCAAACACAGATACGCAGTATTTT
TRBJ2-1	-	TRBV25-1	-	CASIPGYNEQFF	TGTGCCAGCATCCCGGGCTACAATGAGCAGTTCTTC
TRBJ2-7	-	TRBV18	-	CASSPFDRNYEQYF	TGTGCCAGCTCACCTTTCGACAGGAACTACGAGCAGTACTTC
TRBJ2-3	-	TRBV24-1	-	CATSDSAGTQYF	TGTGCCACCAGTGATTCGGCCGGGACGCAGTATTTT
TRBJ2-3	-	TRBV3-1/TRBV3-2	-	CASSQLNTQYF	TGTGCCAGCAGCCAGCTAAATACGCAGTATTTT
TRBJ1-2	-	TRBV10-3	-	CAISGTVGYTF	TGTGCCATCAGTGGGACAGTCGGCTACACCTTC
TRBJ1-1	TRBD1	TRBV18	-	CASSPGTGALNTEAFF	TGTGCCAGCTCACCGGGGACAGGGGCCTTGAACACTGAAGCTTTCTTT
TRBJ1-5	-	TRBV2	many	CASTPRGRGQPQHF	TGTGCCAGCACTCCCCGTGGGAGGGGTCAGCCCCAGCATTTT